This T cell receptor beta chain stems from a study of blood T cell repertoires in COVID-19. Recruited during active infection, patients (from Seattle) were subsequently followed longitudinally. How the authors handled the data: By means of reference gene primer amplification, nucleated cell counts were estimated. Some clones are missing from TCRdb's copy, which holds only in-frame ones; the method was immunoSEQ multiplex PCR. That table gives V, J and clone size, and the DNA gave D and trimming. Of 450,000 or so clones listed, 85% to 90% are singletons. The CDR3 covers 14 residues. Germline V gene sequence: CDR1 PRHDT, CDR2 FYEKMQ (reference sequence). Trimming removed 4 bases from V and 2 bases from J, with 12 bases in between.

The sequencing input was peripheral blood. The source is a man younger than 35 with COVID-19, enrolled during active disease. V is TRBV13 and J is TRBJ2-7; TRBD2 is a possible D gene (6 bases). CDR3 sequence: CASSSRRGPYEQYF. CDR3 DNA: TGTGCCAGCAGCTCCCGGAGGGGCCCCTACGAGCAGTACTTC.